Presented here are 27 T cell receptor beta chains from one specimen sequenced in a study of blood T cell repertoires in COVID-19. The table came from immunoSEQ multiplex PCR; TCRdb's copy has only in-frame clones and leaves some out. Among 28,000 or so clones listed, 88% were seen once. The sequencing input was peripheral blood. These receptors originate from a woman aged 50 to 60 with active COVID-19.

This chain connects TRBV5-4 to TRBJ1-2, with D perhaps matching TRBD1 (5 bases). The germline V and J ends were trimmed by 3 bases and 8 bases, with 17 bases remaining between them. Germline values: CDR1 SGHNT, CDR2 YYREEE (reference sequence). CDR3 length: 14 residues. The CDR3 loop is CASSYGQGPLGYTF. The CDR3 nucleotides read TGTGCCAGCAGCTACGGACAAGGCCCCCTAGGCTACACCTTC.

The V gene is TRBV28, the J gene TRBJ2-7, with 11 positions matching TRBD1. Germline assignment: CDR1 MDHEN and CDR2 SYDVKM. With V trimmed by 7 bases and J by 0 bases, 8 bases remained unmatched. This CDR3 is built from 16 residues. CDR3 protein: CASTSGGTGGSYEQYF. CDR3 coding DNA: TGTGCCAGCACCTCAGGAGGGACAGGGGGCTCCTACGAGCAGTACTTC.

The chain couples TRBV14 to TRBJ2-1; 13 nucleotides align to TRBD2. The germline gives CDR1 SGHDN, CDR2 FVKESK. Trimming removed 4 bases from V and 1 base from J; junction bases left unmatched: 13. The CDR3 spans 20 residues. CDR3 nucleotides: TGTGCCAGCAGCCTCCTGGGTGGGACTAGCGGGACTTCATCCTACAATGAGCAGTTCTTC. It encodes CASSLLGGTSGTSSYNEQFF.

This clone showed up just a few times. The V gene is TRBV7-2, the J gene TRBJ2-2, with a possible D match to TRBD2 (5 bases). The CDR3 loop spans 19 amino acids. Germline V gene lookup returns CDR1 SGHTA and CDR2 FQGNSA. V lost 4 bases, J lost 4 bases, and 25 bases lay in between. DNA of the CDR3: TGTGCCAGCAGCTATTCCTTTCAATGGGTAGATCGGGGCACCGGGGAGCTGTTTTTT. Amino acid sequence: CASSYSFQWVDRGTGELFF.

V usage is TRBV30 and J usage is TRBJ2-7; 8 nucleotides line up with TRBD2. Germline values: CDR1 GTSNPN, CDR2 SVGIG (reference sequence). Trimming at V came to 3 bases and at J to 2 bases, leaving 6 bases not matched to a gene. The CDR3 runs to 14 residues. The CDR3 DNA follows: TGTGCCTGGAGCCAGCGGGAGAACCCCTACGAGCAGTACTTC. Translation: CAWSQRENPYEQYF.

This rearrangement joins TRBV5-4 to TRBJ2-1; perhaps TRBD2 as D (5 bases). CDR3 length: 16 amino acids. Per germline, CDR1 SGHNT and CDR2 YYREEE (reference sequence). V shed 0 bases and J shed 0 bases, with 10 bases lying between them. DNA for the CDR3: TGTGCCAGCAGCTTGGGGGGAGACCCCTCCTACAATGAGCAGTTCTTC. Its protein is CASSLGGDPSYNEQFF.

The chain recombines TRBV19 with TRBJ2-1; 7 bases are shared with TRBD2. V shed 7 bases and J 12 bases; nucleotides not matched to a gene: 9. In germline, CDR1 is LNHDA, CDR2 SQIVND (reference sequence). CDR3 length: 12 residues. CDR3 protein: CASTSPGGGQFF. The CDR3 DNA sequence: TGTGCCAGTACCAGCCCTGGGGGGGGGCAGTTCTTC.

The V gene is TRBV2, the J gene TRBJ2-1, with D maybe TRBD1 (5 bases). This CDR3 spans 15 amino acids. Trimming took off 4 bases at V and 4 bases at J, with 14 bases between the two ends. CDR1 and CDR2 (germline): SNHLY, FYNNEI. CDR3 sequence reads: CASSAHSGLYNEQFF. CDR3 bases: TGTGCCAGCAGTGCTCATTCAGGGTTATACAATGAGCAGTTCTTC.

This chain uses TRBV11-2 with TRBJ2-7; 11 bases agree with TRBD2. V lost 1 base and J lost 7; bases outside the gene matches: 6. There are 15 residues in the CDR3. Germline V gene lookup returns CDR1 SGHAT and CDR2 FQNNGV. CDR3 sequence: CASSLGLAGGQEQYF. The DNA of the CDR3 is TGTGCCAGCAGCTTAGGGCTAGCGGGAGGACAGGAGCAGTACTTC.

The chain recombines TRBV29-1 with TRBJ2-7, with 7 bases aligning to TRBD2. This CDR3 comprises 16 residues. With V trimmed by 2 bases and J by 2 bases, 12 bases remained unmatched. Germline-derived CDR1 and CDR2 are SQVTM and ANQGSEA. The CDR3 DNA follows: TGCAGCGTTGAATCTCAGGGAGGGCATTCCACCTACGAGCAGTACTTC. This codes for CSVESQGGHSTYEQYF.

The V call is TRBV6-4, the J call TRBJ2-3; a possible D gene is TRBD1 (6 bases). The CDR3 length is 15 residues. The V end lost 6 bases, the J end lost 2 bases, and 15 bases lay between the germline ends. CDR1 is MRHNA, CDR2 SNTAGT, per germline. The CDR3 reads CASRPAGVSTDTQYF. For the CDR3, the DNA is TGTGCCAGCAGACCCGCAGGGGTCTCCACAGATACGCAGTATTTT.

J is TRBJ2-7 and V is TRBV28, with TRBD1 matching over 8 bases. V shed 7 bases, J shed 1 base, and the junction held 9 bases outside the gene matches. Germline values: CDR1 MDHEN, CDR2 SYDVKM. The CDR3 spans 15 residues. As DNA, the CDR3 is TGTGCCAGCATTGAAGGACAGGGAAGGTCCTACGAGCAGTACTTC. Translating gives CASIEGQGRSYEQYF.

For the CDR3, the DNA is TGTGCCAGCAGCTTGCTAGCGGGATCGAACGAGCAGTACTTC. Translated, it gives CASSLLAGSNEQYF. The chain links TRBV7-3 to TRBJ2-7; 9 bases line up with TRBD2. Trimming removed 3 bases from V and 5 bases from J; junction bases left unmatched: 5. Per the germline V gene, CDR1 is SGHTA and CDR2 is FQGTGA. The CDR3 is 14 amino acids.

A single count supports this clone. The rearrangement joins TRBV28 to TRBJ2-7, with 7 bases fitting TRBD1. This CDR3 has 13 residues. V lost 6 bases, J lost 3 bases, and 5 bases stayed unmatched. Per germline, CDR1 MDHEN and CDR2 SYDVKM. The CDR3 DNA sequence: TGTGCCAGCAGCCCATGGGACAGCTACGAGCAGTACTTC. Protein: CASSPWDSYEQYF.

J is TRBJ2-7 and V is TRBV7-3; 7 positions match TRBD2. The CDR3 runs to 16 residues. Losses at the gene ends were 1 base for V and 6 bases for J; bases not matched to a gene: 12. Germline CDR1 reads SGHTA; CDR2 reads FQGTGA. As DNA, the CDR3 is TGTGCCAGCAGCTTAAGAAGGCGGGAGTCTAATACCGAGCAGTACTTC. Protein sequence: CASSLRRRESNTEQYF.

This chain uses TRBV14 with TRBJ1-3; weak D call: TRBD1 (6 bases). V was trimmed by 3 bases and J by 2 bases, leaving 11 bases between them. CDR1 SGHDN and CDR2 FVKESK come from the germline V gene. The CDR3 length is 15 residues. CDR3 amino acids: CASSQGARTGNTIYF. The DNA of the CDR3 is TGTGCCAGCAGCCAGGGGGCCCGAACTGGAAACACCATATATTTT.

This clone has only a few counts. The chain links TRBV5-6 to TRBJ1-2; 8 bases map to TRBD1. CDR1 and CDR2 (germline): SGHDT, YYEEEE. There are 15 residues in the CDR3. The J segment lost 3 bases and the V segment lost 4 bases, leaving 8 bases of the junction unmatched. The CDR3 DNA sequence: TGTGCCAGCAGCCCGCTGACAGGGGTTGACTATGGCTACACCTTC. Translating gives CASSPLTGVDYGYTF.

The chain employs TRBV29-1 and TRBJ1-5; D is undetermined. The ends were cut back, 5 bases at V and 6 bases at J, with 11 bases in the middle. This CDR3 has 12 residues. Germline CDR1 reads SQVTM; CDR2 reads ANQGSEA. In DNA form, the CDR3 reads TGCAGCGTTCGGGAGGGAAGTCAGCCCCAGCATTTT. It is translated as CSVREGSQPQHF.

The DNA for the CDR3 is TGTGCCAGCAGGTACAACAGGGGGGAAGGTGGCTACACCTTC. Its translation is CASRYNRGEGGYTF. The gene calls are TRBV27 and TRBJ1-2; 8 bases are shared with TRBD1. In germline, CDR1 is MNHEY, CDR2 SMNVEV (reference sequence). The CDR3 spans 14 residues. The trim removed 6 bases at V and 7 bases at J, leaving 10 bases unmatched.

The chain recombines TRBV5-1 with TRBJ2-3; no clear D. The CDR3 spans 15 residues. V lost 0 bases to trimming and J lost 2 bases, with 10 bases between them. The germline V gene encodes CDR1 SGHRS and CDR2 YFSETQ. The CDR3 DNA reads as TGCGCCAGCAGCTTGGTTAACAGAATCACAGATACGCAGTATTTT. As protein: CASSLVNRITDTQYF.

This clone was seen more than once but under ten times. V gene TRBV11-2 combines with J gene TRBJ2-5; D perhaps matches TRBD2 (5 bases). Trimming pared 5 bases from V and 1 base from J, leaving 11 bases between. Germline lookup yields CDR1 SGHAT and CDR2 FQNNGV. The CDR3 loop spans 14 amino acids. The CDR3 DNA follows: TGTGCCAGCAGCCTAGGAGGAGGCCAAGAGACCCAGTACTTC. Translated: CASSLGGGQETQYF.

This chain links TRBV9 with TRBJ1-5; the match to TRBD1 covers 9 bases. This CDR3 region has 18 residues. Germline-derived CDR1 and CDR2 are SGDLS and YYNGEE. V gave up 2 bases and J gave up 5 bases; unmatched junction bases: 14. CDR3 residues: CASSVRPNKTGGYQPQHF. The CDR3 nucleotides are TGTGCCAGCAGCGTTCGGCCCAATAAGACAGGGGGATATCAGCCCCAGCATTTT.

Only a few counts were recorded for this clone. The chain carries TRBV5-4 and TRBJ2-6; no clear D gene. CDR1 is SGHNT and CDR2 is YYREEE in the germline V gene (reference sequence). V lost 3 bases and J lost 0, with 7 bases in between. The CDR3 sequence is 15 residues long. CDR3 region: CASSSPGSGANVLTF. The CDR3 coding sequence is TGTGCCAGCAGCTCACCAGGCTCTGGGGCCAACGTCCTGACTTTC.

The chain carries TRBV28 and TRBJ2-7; D not resolved. Germline CDR1 reads MDHEN; CDR2 reads SYDVKM. The CDR3 is made up of 11 amino acids. Trimming took off 4 bases at V and 2 bases at J, with 3 bases between the two ends. Here the CDR3 DNA reads TGTGCCAGCAGTTCCACCTACGAGCAGTACTTC. Residues: CASSSTYEQYF.

The gene calls are TRBV5-1 and TRBJ1-2; the match to TRBD1 covers 9 bases. Germline V gives CDR1 SGHRS, CDR2 YFSETQ. The CDR3 contains 16 residues. V shed 0 bases, J shed 7 bases, and the junction held 10 bases outside the gene matches. This CDR3 reads CASSLAGTGRGGGYTF. The CDR3 nucleotides read TGCGCCAGCAGCTTGGCAGGGACAGGGAGGGGTGGTGGCTACACCTTC.

The rearrangement uses TRBV7-9 and TRBJ1-2; the match to TRBD1 covers 7 bases. CDR1 and CDR2 (germline): SEHNR, FQNEAQ (reference sequence). Losses at the gene ends were 5 bases for V and 1 base for J; bases not matched to a gene: 7. There are 15 residues in the CDR3. CDR3 sequence reads: CASSTSDRVNYGYTF. Written as DNA, the CDR3 is TGTGCCAGCAGCACATCCGACAGGGTTAACTATGGCTACACCTTC.

This clone was counted between two and nine times. The genes are TRBV19 and TRBJ2-7, with TRBD2 matching 9 bases. The CDR3 is 15 residues long. Trimming removed 3 bases from V and 3 bases from J; junction bases left unmatched: 6. CDR1 is LNHDA, CDR2 SQIVND, per germline (reference sequence). The CDR3 nucleotides are TGTGCCAGTAGTATTGGTAGCGGGAGTATCTACGAGCAGTACTTC. This sequence encodes CASSIGSGSIYEQYF.